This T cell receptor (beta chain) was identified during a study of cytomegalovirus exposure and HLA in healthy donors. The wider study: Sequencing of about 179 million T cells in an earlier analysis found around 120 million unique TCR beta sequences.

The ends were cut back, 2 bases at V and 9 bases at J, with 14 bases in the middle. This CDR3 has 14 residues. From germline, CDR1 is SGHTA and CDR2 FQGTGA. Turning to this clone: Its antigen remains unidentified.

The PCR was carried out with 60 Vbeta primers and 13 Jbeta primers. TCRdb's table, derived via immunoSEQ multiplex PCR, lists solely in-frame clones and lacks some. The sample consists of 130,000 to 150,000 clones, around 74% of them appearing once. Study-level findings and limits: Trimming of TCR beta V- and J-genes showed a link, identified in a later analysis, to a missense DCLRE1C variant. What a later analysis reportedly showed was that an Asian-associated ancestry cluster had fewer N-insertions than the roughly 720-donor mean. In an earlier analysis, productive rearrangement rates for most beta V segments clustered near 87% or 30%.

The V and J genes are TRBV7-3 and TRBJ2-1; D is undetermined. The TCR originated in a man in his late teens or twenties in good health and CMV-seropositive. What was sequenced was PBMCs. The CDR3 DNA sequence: TGTGCCAGCAGCTTACAGGCCAGATCGGTTGAGCAGTTCTTC. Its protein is CASSLQARSVEQFF. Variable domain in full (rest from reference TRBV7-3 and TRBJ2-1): GAGVSQTPSNKVTEKGKYVELRCDPISGHTALYWYRQSLGQGPEFLIYFQGTGAADDSGLPNDRFFAVRPEGSVSTLKIQRTERGDSAVYLCASSLQARSVEQFFGPGTRLTVL.